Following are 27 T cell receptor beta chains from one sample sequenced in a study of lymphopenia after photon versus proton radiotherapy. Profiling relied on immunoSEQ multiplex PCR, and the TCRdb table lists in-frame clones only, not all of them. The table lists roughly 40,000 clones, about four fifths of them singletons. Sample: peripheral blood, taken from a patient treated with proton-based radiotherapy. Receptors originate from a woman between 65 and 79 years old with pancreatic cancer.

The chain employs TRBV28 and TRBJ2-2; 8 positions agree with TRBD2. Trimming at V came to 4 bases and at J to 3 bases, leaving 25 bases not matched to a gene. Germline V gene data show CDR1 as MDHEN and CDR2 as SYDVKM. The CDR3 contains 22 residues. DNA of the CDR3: TGTGCCAGCAGTTCCCCTAATTGGCTAGCGGGCCTTTCTGTAGGGTACACCGGGGAGCTGTTTTTT. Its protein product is CASSSPNWLAGLSVGYTGELFF.

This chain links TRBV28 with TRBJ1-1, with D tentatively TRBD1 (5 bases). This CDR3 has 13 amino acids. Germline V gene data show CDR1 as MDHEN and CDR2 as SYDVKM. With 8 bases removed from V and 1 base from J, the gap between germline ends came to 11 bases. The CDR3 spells CASQHTGNTEAFF. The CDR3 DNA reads TGTGCCAGCCAGCACACAGGGAACACTGAAGCTTTCTTT.

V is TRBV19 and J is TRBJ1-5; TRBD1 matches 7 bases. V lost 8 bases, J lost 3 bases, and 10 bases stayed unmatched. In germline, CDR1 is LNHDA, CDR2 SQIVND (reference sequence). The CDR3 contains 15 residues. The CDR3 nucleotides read TGTGCCAGTTGGGACAGAATATCCTCCAATCAGCCCCAGCATTTT. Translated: CASWDRISSNQPQHF.

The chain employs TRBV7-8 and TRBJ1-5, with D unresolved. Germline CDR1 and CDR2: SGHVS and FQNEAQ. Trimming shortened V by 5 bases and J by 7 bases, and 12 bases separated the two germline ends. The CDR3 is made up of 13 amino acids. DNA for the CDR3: TGTGCCAGCAGCAACTACGACCACCAGCCCCAGCATTTT. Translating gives CASSNYDHQPQHF. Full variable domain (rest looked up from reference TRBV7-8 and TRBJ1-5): GAGVSQSPRYKVAKRGQDVALRCDPISGHVSLFWYQQALGQGPEFLTYFQNEAQLDKSGLPSDRFFAERPEGSVSTLKIQRTQQEDSAVYLCASSNYDHQPQHFGDGTRLSIL.

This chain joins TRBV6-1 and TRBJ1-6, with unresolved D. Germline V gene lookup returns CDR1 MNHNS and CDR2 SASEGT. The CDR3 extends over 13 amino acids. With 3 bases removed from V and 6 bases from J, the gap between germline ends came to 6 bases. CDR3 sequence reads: CASSESSNSPLHF. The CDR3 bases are TGTGCCAGCAGTGAGTCCAGTAATTCACCCCTCCACTTT.

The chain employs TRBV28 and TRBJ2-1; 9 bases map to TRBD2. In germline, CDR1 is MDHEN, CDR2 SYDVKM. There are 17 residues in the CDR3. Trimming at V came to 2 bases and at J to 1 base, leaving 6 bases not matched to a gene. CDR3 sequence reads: CASSLLRTSDSYNEQFF. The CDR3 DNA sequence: TGTGCCAGCAGTTTACTGCGGACTAGCGATTCCTACAATGAGCAGTTCTTC. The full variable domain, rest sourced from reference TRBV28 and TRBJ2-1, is DVKVTQSSRYLVKRTGEKVFLECVQDMDHENMFWYRQDPGLGLRLIYFSYDVKMKEKGDIPEGYSVSREKKERFSLILESASTNQTSMYLCASSLLRTSDSYNEQFFGPGTRLTVL.

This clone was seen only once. The CDR3 DNA sequence: TGTGCCAGCAGGAGAGACAGGGTAGAGACTGAAGCTTTCTTT. It translates to CASRRDRVETEAFF. The chain couples TRBV6-4 to TRBJ1-1; 7 nucleotides align to TRBD1. This CDR3 is 14 amino acids long. The V segment lost 6 bases and the J segment 5 bases; nucleotides outside the gene matches: 9. Germline V CDR1 and CDR2: MRHNA, SNTAGT.

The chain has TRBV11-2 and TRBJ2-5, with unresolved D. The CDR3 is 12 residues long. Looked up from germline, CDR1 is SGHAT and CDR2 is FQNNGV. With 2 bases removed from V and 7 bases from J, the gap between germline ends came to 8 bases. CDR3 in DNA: TGTGCCAGCAGCTTACCGCCATGGACCCAGTACTTC. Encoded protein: CASSLPPWTQYF.

CDR3 DNA sequence: TGTGCCAGCAGCCTCCCGTCGACGAAGGCGCTGTTTTTT. It specifies CASSLPSTKALFF. This rearrangement joins TRBV7-2 to TRBJ2-2; D is uncertain. This CDR3 region has 13 residues. Trimming left V 5 bases short and J 13 bases short, with 17 bases between. Germline lookup yields CDR1 SGHTA and CDR2 FQGNSA.

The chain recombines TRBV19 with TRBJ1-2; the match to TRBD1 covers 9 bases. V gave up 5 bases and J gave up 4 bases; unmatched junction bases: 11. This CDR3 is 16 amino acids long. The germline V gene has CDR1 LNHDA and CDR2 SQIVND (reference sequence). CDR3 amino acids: CASSSRDRALSYGYTF. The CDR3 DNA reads TGTGCCAGTAGTTCCCGGGACAGGGCCCTAAGCTATGGCTACACCTTC.

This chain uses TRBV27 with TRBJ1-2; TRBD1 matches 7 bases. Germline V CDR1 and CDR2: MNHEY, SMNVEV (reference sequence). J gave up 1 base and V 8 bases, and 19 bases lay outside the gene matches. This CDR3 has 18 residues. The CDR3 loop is CASGPGQAPSPINYGYTF. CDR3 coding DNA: TGTGCCAGCGGACCTGGACAGGCACCTTCACCTATTAACTATGGCTACACCTTC.

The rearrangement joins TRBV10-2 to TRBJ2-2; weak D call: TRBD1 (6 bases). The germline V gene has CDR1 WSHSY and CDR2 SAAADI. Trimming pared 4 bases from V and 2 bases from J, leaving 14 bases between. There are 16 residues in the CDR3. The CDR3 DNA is TGCGCCAGCAGTGGCAGGGGTAACGCCAACACCGGGGAGCTGTTTTTT. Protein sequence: CASSGRGNANTGELFF.

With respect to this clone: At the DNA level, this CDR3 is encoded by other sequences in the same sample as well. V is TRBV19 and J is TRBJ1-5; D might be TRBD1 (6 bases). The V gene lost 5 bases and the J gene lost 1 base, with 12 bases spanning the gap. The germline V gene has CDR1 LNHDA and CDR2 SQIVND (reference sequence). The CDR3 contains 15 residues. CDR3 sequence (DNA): TGTGCCAGTAGTCGCCGGGACACAAGCAATCAGCCCCAGCATTTT. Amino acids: CASSRRDTSNQPQHF.

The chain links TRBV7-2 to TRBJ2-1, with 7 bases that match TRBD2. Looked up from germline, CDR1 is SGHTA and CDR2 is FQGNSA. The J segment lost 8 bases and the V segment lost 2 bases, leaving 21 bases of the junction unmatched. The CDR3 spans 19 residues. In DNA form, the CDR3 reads TGTGCCAGCAGCTTACGTTTTCGGGCAACGGGCGGGAGTCGGGATGAGCAGTTCTTC. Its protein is CASSLRFRATGGSRDEQFF.

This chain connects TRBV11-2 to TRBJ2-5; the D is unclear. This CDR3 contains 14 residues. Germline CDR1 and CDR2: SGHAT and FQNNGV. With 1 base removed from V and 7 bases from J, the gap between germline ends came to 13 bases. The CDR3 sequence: CASSLGQQIGTQYF. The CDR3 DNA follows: TGTGCCAGCAGCTTAGGGCAGCAAATAGGGACCCAGTACTTC.

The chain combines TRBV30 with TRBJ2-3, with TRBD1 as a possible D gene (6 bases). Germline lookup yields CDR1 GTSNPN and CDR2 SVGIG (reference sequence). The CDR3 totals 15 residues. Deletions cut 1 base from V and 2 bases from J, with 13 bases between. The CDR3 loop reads CAWSDQGHYTDTQYF. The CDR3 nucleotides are TGTGCCTGGAGTGACCAGGGGCATTACACAGATACGCAGTATTTT.

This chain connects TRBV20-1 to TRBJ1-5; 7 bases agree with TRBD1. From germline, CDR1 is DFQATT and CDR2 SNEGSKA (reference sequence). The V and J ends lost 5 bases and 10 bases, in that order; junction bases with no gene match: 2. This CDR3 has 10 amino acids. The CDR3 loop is CSADRVPQHF. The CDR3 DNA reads TGCAGTGCTGACAGGGTCCCCCAGCATTTT.

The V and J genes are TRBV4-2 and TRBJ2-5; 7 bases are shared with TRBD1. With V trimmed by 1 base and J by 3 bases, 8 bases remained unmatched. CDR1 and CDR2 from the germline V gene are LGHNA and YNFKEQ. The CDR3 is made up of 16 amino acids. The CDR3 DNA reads TGTGCCAGCAGCCAAGTTCTATCCGGGACAGAAGAGACCCAGTACTTC. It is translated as CASSQVLSGTEETQYF.

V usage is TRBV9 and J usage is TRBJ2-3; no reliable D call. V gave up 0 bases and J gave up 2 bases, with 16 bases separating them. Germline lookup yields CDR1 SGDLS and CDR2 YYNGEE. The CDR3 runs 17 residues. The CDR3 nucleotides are TGTGCCAGCAGCGTAGGCCCGGGCCATCAACTCACAGATACGCAGTATTTT. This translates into CASSVGPGHQLTDTQYF. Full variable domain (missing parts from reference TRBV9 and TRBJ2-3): DSGVTQTPKHLITATGQRVTLRCSPRSGDLSVYWYQQSLDQGLQFLIQYYNGEERAKGNILERFSAQQFPDLHSELNLSSLELGDSALYFCASSVGPGHQLTDTQYFGPGTRLTVL.

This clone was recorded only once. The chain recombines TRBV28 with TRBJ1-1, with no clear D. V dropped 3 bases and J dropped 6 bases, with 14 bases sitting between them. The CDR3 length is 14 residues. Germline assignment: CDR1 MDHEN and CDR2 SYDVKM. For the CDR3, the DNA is TGTGCCAGCAGTTTTCCCGTTACATACCCTGAAGCTTTCTTT. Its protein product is CASSFPVTYPEAFF.

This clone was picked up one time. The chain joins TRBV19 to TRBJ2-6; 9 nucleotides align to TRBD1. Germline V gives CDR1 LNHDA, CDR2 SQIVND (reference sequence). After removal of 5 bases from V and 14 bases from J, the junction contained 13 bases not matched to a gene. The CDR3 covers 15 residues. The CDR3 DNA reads TGTGCCAGTAGTGCCATCCGGGACAGGGCCACTCTCCTGACTTTC. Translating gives CASSAIRDRATLLTF.

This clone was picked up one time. The CDR3 reads CATSRDNTDTGELFF. Here the CDR3 DNA reads TGTGCCACCAGCAGAGATAATACGGACACCGGGGAGCTGTTTTTT. The rearrangement joins TRBV15 to TRBJ2-2; unclear D gene. The V end was cut by 0 bases, the J end by 3 bases, with 8 bases between. This CDR3 has 15 amino acids. Germline CDR1 and CDR2: LNHNV and YYDKDF (reference sequence).

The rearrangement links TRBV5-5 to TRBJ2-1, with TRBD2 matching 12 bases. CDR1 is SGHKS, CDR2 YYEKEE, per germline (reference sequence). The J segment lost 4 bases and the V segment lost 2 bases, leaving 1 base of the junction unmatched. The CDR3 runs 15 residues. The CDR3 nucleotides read TGTGCCAGCAGCTTCGGACTAGCGGGATACAATGAGCAGTTCTTC. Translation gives CASSFGLAGYNEQFF.

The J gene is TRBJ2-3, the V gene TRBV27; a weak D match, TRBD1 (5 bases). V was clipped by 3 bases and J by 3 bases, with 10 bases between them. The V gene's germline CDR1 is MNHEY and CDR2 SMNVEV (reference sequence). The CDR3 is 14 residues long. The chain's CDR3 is CASSLGQGTDTQYF. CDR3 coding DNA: TGTGCCAGCAGTTTGGGGCAGGGAACAGATACGCAGTATTTT.

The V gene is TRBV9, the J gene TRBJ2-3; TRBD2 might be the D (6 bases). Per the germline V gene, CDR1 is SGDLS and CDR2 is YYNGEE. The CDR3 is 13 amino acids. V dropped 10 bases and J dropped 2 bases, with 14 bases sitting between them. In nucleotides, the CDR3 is TGTGCCCCGGGCGGGAACACCACAGATACGCAGTATTTT. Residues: CAPGGNTTDTQYF.

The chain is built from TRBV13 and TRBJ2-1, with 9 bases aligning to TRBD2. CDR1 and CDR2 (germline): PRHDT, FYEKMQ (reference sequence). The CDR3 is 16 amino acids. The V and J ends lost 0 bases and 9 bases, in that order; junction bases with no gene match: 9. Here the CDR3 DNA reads TGTGCCAGCAGCTTAGGCCGACTAGCGGTAGGTGGTGAGCAGTTCTTC. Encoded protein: CASSLGRLAVGGEQFF.

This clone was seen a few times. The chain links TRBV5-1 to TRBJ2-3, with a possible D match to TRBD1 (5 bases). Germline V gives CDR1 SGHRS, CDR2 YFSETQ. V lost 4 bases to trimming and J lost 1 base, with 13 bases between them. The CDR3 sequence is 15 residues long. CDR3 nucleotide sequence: TGCGCCAGCAGCCTAGACAGCAGGGGCACAGATACGCAGTATTTT. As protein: CASSLDSRGTDTQYF.